A selection of T cell receptor beta chains follows, all from one sample in a study of OX40 agonist ivuxolimab in advanced cancers. The assay was immunoSEQ multiplex PCR, and TCRdb's table has in-frame clones only and misses some. The data hold tens of thousands of clones, with around 90% observed a single time. Specimen: CD4+ or CD8+ T cells sorted from blood, collected in a trial of the OX40 agonist ivuxolimab. The receptors come from an adult with an advanced solid tumor such as melanoma, head and neck, liver or kidney cancer. CDR3s include the opening cysteine and the closing phenylalanine or tryptophan. Each record gives: CDR3 protein, V gene, D gene, clone size. D genes are given only for firm matches. Not every row has a clone size; where given, it reads once, few, many or a size class.

CDR3 protein: CASSEGLAVYEQYF; V gene: TRBV6-1; D gene: TRBD2; clone size: NA
CDR3 protein: CASSEWTYGYTF; V gene: TRBV2; D gene: NA; clone size: NA
CDR3 protein: CAISDNALALPLQETQYF; V gene: TRBV10-3; D gene: TRBD2; clone size: NA
CDR3 protein: CASRHLSNQPQHF; V gene: TRBV19; D gene: NA; clone size: once
CDR3 protein: CSAPTSDTQYF; V gene: TRBV20-1; D gene: NA; clone size: NA
CDR3 protein: CASSPSPTGAFLYGYTF; V gene: TRBV4-1; D gene: TRBD1; clone size: NA
CDR3 protein: CASSPWLRISYNEQFF; V gene: TRBV28; D gene: NA; clone size: NA
CDR3 protein: CASSSVDSPQRQYF; V gene: TRBV5-6; D gene: NA; clone size: NA
CDR3 protein: CASSLGQGKHNEQFF; V gene: TRBV6-5; D gene: TRBD1; clone size: NA
CDR3 protein: CASSLTLAGEETQYF; V gene: TRBV19; D gene: TRBD2; clone size: NA
CDR3 protein: CASSVDPTSGDNEQFF; V gene: TRBV9; D gene: TRBD2; clone size: NA
CDR3 protein: CASSFITFSTGELFF; V gene: TRBV5-1; D gene: NA; clone size: NA
CDR3 protein: CASINGRGEQYF; V gene: TRBV7-2; D gene: TRBD2; clone size: NA
CDR3 protein: CASSARTLHTEAFF; V gene: TRBV9; D gene: NA; clone size: NA
CDR3 protein: CASSLEVRFGGEQYF; V gene: TRBV5-1; D gene: NA; clone size: NA
CDR3 protein: CASSFLRGDTEAFF; V gene: TRBV7-9; D gene: NA; clone size: NA
CDR3 protein: CASSLDYSGLETQYF; V gene: TRBV7-2; D gene: NA; clone size: NA
CDR3 protein: CASSSLLPLAGKDEQFF; V gene: TRBV5-1; D gene: TRBD2; clone size: NA
CDR3 protein: CASRPGTGAGNEQFF; V gene: TRBV14; D gene: TRBD1; clone size: NA
CDR3 protein: CASSEGSTEAFF; V gene: TRBV18; D gene: NA; clone size: NA
CDR3 protein: CASSHPQGMSNQPQHF; V gene: TRBV28; D gene: NA; clone size: NA
CDR3 protein: CASSLFYRGSYNEQFF; V gene: TRBV27; D gene: NA; clone size: NA
CDR3 protein: CASSEDPPGLAYLNTGELFF; V gene: TRBV10-1; D gene: TRBD2; clone size: NA
CDR3 protein: CASSIPGDTEAFF; V gene: TRBV27; D gene: NA; clone size: NA
CDR3 protein: CASSLGQAFEQYF; V gene: TRBV27; D gene: TRBD1; clone size: NA
CDR3 protein: CASSPGTDRLFNQPQHF; V gene: TRBV19; D gene: NA; clone size: NA
CDR3 protein: CASSFGLLVYEQYF; V gene: TRBV7-8; D gene: NA; clone size: NA
CDR3 protein: CASSLGVGRSRNQPQHF; V gene: TRBV5-8; D gene: NA; clone size: NA
CDR3 protein: CASSSLDSGAYEQYF; V gene: TRBV7-2; D gene: TRBD2; clone size: NA
CDR3 protein: CASSETLAAYEQYF; V gene: TRBV6-1; D gene: TRBD2; clone size: NA
CDR3 protein: CASRGSGTGKDTQYF; V gene: TRBV11-3; D gene: TRBD1; clone size: NA
CDR3 protein: CASSLTGNTEAFF; V gene: TRBV7-8; D gene: NA; clone size: NA
CDR3 protein: CASSDRGGSGREQYF; V gene: TRBV7-9; D gene: TRBD2; clone size: NA
CDR3 protein: CASSPEGTRGETQYF; V gene: TRBV4-2; D gene: NA; clone size: NA